This T cell receptor (beta chain) was retrieved from a study of T cells in Graves' hyperthyroidism and ophthalmopathy. It was RNA transcripts that yielded the amplified TCR beta CDR3 regions. In the first-round RT-PCR of the TCR CDR3, the HTBI primer set was used. MiXCR, applied by TCRdb to the multiplex PCR reads, yields one record per CDR3 protein. Among about 640,000 distinct CDR3 sequences listed, 20% were seen once. Ophthalmopathy patients all had a Clinical Activity Score of at least 3, a NOSPECS grade of at least 4 and disease under 3 months old. Each diagnosis was grounded in clinical symptoms, serum thyroxine and TRAb, thyroid ultrasound, and orbital computed tomography. The sequenced sample was blood. The clonotype originates from a man between 25 and 39 years old with Graves' ophthalmopathy.

The CDR3 region is CASSRAGGHQETQYF. The CDR3 DNA reads as TGCGCCAGCAGCCGAGCGGGAGGTCACCAAGAGACCCAGTACTTC. The chain links TRBV5-1 to TRBJ2-5; 9 bases agree with TRBD2. Unmatched junction bases numbered 4, after V lost 4 bases and J lost 0 bases. CDR3 length: 15 amino acids. Germline V gene data show CDR1 as SGHRS and CDR2 as YFSETQ.